This record covers a single T cell receptor beta chain. Primers included in the PCR were 60 Vbeta and 13 Jbeta primers. TCRdb's table, derived via immunoSEQ multiplex PCR, lists solely in-frame clones and lacks some. The sample holds tens of thousands of clones, over 65% seen once. V lost 3 bases to trimming and J lost 2 bases; unmatched junction nucleotides: 1. The CDR3 is 13 residues long. Per the germline V gene, CDR1 is SGHAT and CDR2 is FQNNGV. This specimen comes from a study of cytomegalovirus exposure and HLA in healthy donors. The TCR comes from a middle-aged man in good health and CMV-seropositive. Sequencing was carried out using PBMCs. The chain recombines TRBV11-2 with TRBJ2-7; 7 nucleotides match TRBD2. CDR3 DNA sequence: TGTGCCAGCAGCTTGGCGGGGGCCTACGAGCAGTACTTC. Residues: CASSLAGAYEQYF.